The rows below give T cell receptor beta chains drawn from one sample of a study of graft-versus-host responses after intestinal transplantation. Method: immunoSEQ multiplex PCR; TCRdb's copy keeps in-frame clones and lacks some. This sample has approximately 68,000 clones, with 90% found just once. For these TCRs, the target antigens are not known. The source was unstimulated CD8+ T cells sorted from spleen or lymph node cells, collected before transplant. These TCRs come from a human donor who was the organ donor for an intestinal transplant. The CDR3 runs from the conserved cysteine through the conserved F or W. The order of the fields is J gene, V gene, D gene, clone size, CDR3 DNA, CDR3 protein. The D gene is left open where the match is weak. Some rows mark clone size as missing; the rest say once, few, many or name a class of expanded clone.

TRBJ1-2,TRBV7-2,-,-,TGTGCCAGCAGCTTAGCAGGGGCGAGAGGCTACACCTTC,CASSLAGARGYTF
TRBJ2-2,TRBV10-3,-,-,TGTGCCATCATTCCACTGCCGAACACCGGGGAGCTGTTTTTT,CAIIPLPNTGELFF
TRBJ1-2,TRBV7-9,TRBD1,-,TGTGCCAGCAGCTCCGGGACAGGGACCCTCTCTCCTGGCTACACCTTC,CASSSGTGTLSPGYTF
TRBJ1-6,TRBV15,-,once,TGTGCCACCAGCCCCTTTCGGGATGGGAATTCACCCCTCCACTTT,CATSPFRDGNSPLHF
TRBJ1-1,TRBV9,-,-,TGTGCCAGCAGCCACCCCCAGGGCAGGGCGGCCACTGAAGCTTTCTTT,CASSHPQGRAATEAFF
TRBJ1-5,TRBV6-1,TRBD1,-,TGTGCCAGCAGTGGAGGACAGGGTGGTCAGCCCCAGCATTTT,CASSGGQGGQPQHF
TRBJ2-2,TRBV5-1,TRBD1,once,TGCGCCAGCAGCTTTCCGGGACAGGGTCCGGACACCGGGGAGCTGTTTTTT,CASSFPGQGPDTGELFF
TRBJ2-2,TRBV5-4,-,-,TGTGCCAGCAGCCCCACACAGGGTCCGAACACCGGGGAGCTGTTTTTT,CASSPTQGPNTGELFF
TRBJ2-1,TRBV7-9,-,-,TGTGCCAGCTCCTTGTTAGGGGATGAGCAGTTCTTC,CASSLLGDEQFF
TRBJ2-2,TRBV19,-,-,TGTGCCAGTATTCATACAGGCACCGGGGAGCTGTTTTTT,CASIHTGTGELFF
TRBJ1-3,TRBV29-1,-,-,TGCAGCGTGGAGACAGGCCGCTCTGGAAACACCATATATTTT,CSVETGRSGNTIYF
TRBJ1-2,TRBV13,-,-,TGTGCCAGCAGCCCAACTCGCTACCCCGTCCTTTATGGCTACACCTTC,CASSPTRYPVLYGYTF